This T cell receptor (beta chain) was documented in a study of blood T cell repertoires in COVID-19 (dated by TCRdb to the early 2020s). Broadly, across the study: Collaborator samples came from the United States, Italy and Spain and covered acute and convalescent phases of COVID-19. The prospective study material was composed of cDNA or gDNA derived from T cells, B-cell-depleted T cells, or PBMCs. The dataset comprised deeply sampled blood TCRbeta repertoires from subjects exposed to, actively infected with, or recovered from COVID-19. The repertoires were made available in a free public database intended to serve as a resource for research on the immune response to SARS-CoV-2. The samples were drawn from two sources: the first 160 participants of the ongoing ImmuneRACE study, and 1,000 to 1,500 subjects contributed by 6 global collaborators. The sample metadata nearly always contained a de-identified subject ID, COVID-19 status, age in years and sex. Where available, HLA class I and class II types were taken from metadata supplied by the sample provider and were not determined by assay-based typing. Here is what the overall study found, with its caveats: Clinical and demographic metadata were provided uncurated, with the amount varying by source and participant.

TCRbeta CDR3 regions were amplified from genomic DNA by means of the immunoSEQ Assay, a bias-controlled multiplex PCR. Per the authors' processing: Nucleated cell counts per sample were estimated from amplification of reference gene primers within the assay. To quantify the absolute abundance of each unique TCRbeta CDR3 rearrangement, sequence reads were collapsed and filtered. For each sample, productive Simpson clonality was calculated as the square root of Simpson's diversity index across productive rearrangements. Entries here come from immuneACCESS through TCRdb and include only in-frame sequences with V and J called. Some clones fail to appear in such tables; in the studies checked, an unresolved V gene covers under half of the shortfall, and the cause of the remainder is unknown. For V, J and clone size, that table is used; D and trimming come from the DNA. This sample lists about 160,000 clones; 70% to 80% were detected once. About 7.8% of the sample is taken by the ten largest.

The collaborating institutions used their own protocols to collect whole blood in K2EDTA tubes. Collaborator samples were shipped for TCRbeta analysis as frozen whole blood, isolated PBMCs, or DNA extracted from either sample type. The table lists this clone with a few counts. Its recognized antigen is unknown. Base qualities are not at hand, and no much larger clone is one base apart. Input material: peripheral blood. The clonotype was recovered from a man in his 60s with acute or convalescent COVID-19.

The CDR3 region reads CASSYLDRGIYGYTF. The sequenced DNA: TGTGCCAGCAGTTACCTGGACAGGGGTATCTATGGCTACACCTTC. This receptor chain uses TRBV6-2 or TRBV6-3 and TRBJ1-2; TRBD1 fits 9 bases in the junction. CDR3 length: 15 amino acids, cysteine to phenylalanine. Only the CDR3 region is kept as DNA, spanning 45 bases read in frame from base 1. As encoded in the germline V gene, CDR1 is MNHEY while CDR2 is SVGEGT. For this chain, trimming is 2 bases at the V end and 4 bases at the J end, and the number of junction bases without a gene match is 5.